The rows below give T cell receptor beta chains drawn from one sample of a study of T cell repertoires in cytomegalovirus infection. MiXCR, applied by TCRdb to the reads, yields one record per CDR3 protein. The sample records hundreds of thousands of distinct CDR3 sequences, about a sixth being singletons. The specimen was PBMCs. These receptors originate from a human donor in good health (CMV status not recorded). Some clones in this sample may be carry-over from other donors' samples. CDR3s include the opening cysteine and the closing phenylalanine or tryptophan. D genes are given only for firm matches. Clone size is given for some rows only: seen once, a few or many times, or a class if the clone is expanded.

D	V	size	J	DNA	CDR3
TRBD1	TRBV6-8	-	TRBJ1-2	TGTGCCAGCAGGACCCAGGGGGACTATGGCTACACCTTC	CASRTQGDYGYTF
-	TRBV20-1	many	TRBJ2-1	TGCAGTGCTAGGATCGTGACGGGGAATGAGCAGTTCTTC	CSARIVTGNEQFF
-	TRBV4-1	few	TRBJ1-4	TGCGCCAGCAGCCAAGAAGGCCTGAGGGGTGAAAAACTGTTTTTT	CASSQEGLRGEKLFF
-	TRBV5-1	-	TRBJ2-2	TGCGCCAGCAGCTTGTTCCAGAACACCGGGGAGCTGTTTTTT	CASSLFQNTGELFF
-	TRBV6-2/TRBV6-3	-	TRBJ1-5	TGTGCCAGCAGTCGCGACGGTTATCAGCCCCAGCATTTT	CASSRDGYQPQHF
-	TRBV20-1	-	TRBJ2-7	TGCAGTGCGAGGGAACACGGACAGAAAGCCTACGAGCAGTACTTC	CSAREHGQKAYEQYF
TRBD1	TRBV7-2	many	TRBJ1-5	TGTGCCAGCTCTACCACGACAGGGATCGGGCTTTATAGCAATCAGCCCCAGCATTTT	CASSTTTGIGLYSNQPQHF
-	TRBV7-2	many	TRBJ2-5	TGTGCCAGCAGCTCAGGGGTCGCGGAGACCCAGTACTTC	CASSSGVAETQYF
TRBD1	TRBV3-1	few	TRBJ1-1	TGTGCCAGCAGCCACAGACAGGGGACGTCTACTGGTAGTGAAGCTTTCTTT	CASSHRQGTSTGSEAFF
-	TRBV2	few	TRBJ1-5	TGTGCCAGCAACGAACAGGGTTACAGCAATCAGCCCCAGCATTTT	CASNEQGYSNQPQHF
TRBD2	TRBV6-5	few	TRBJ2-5	TGTGCCAGCAGTTACTTTGGACTAGCGGGGGGGCCCGGGGCTCAAGAGACCCAGTACTTC	CASSYFGLAGGPGAQETQYF
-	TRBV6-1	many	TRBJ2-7	TGTGCCAGCAGCGACGGGGCAGGCTACGAGCAGTACTTC	CASSDGAGYEQYF
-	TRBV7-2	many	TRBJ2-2	TGTGCCAGCAGCTCGACAGCCAAGAACACCGGGGAGCTGTTTTTT	CASSSTAKNTGELFF
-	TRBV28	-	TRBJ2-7	TGTGCCAGCAGTCTCATCGACAGGGCGGGGGAGCAGTACTTC	CASSLIDRAGEQYF
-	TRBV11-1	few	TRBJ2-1	TGTGCCAGCAGCTCCGACGTATTGGATGAGCAGTTCTTC	CASSSDVLDEQFF
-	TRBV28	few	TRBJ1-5	TGTGCCAGCACCCCGACTGGGTATCAGCCCCAGCATTTT	CASTPTGYQPQHF
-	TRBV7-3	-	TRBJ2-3	TGTGCCAGCAGCCCGGGATCAACAGTGGCCACAGATACGCAGTATTTT	CASSPGSTVATDTQYF
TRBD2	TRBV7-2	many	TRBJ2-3	TGTGCCAGCAGCTTAGTCCTCGTCGGGGGGGCGACAGATACGCAGTATTTT	CASSLVLVGGATDTQYF
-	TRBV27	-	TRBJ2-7	TGTGCCAGCAGTTCGCAGGGGAGCTACGAGCAGTACTTC	CASSSQGSYEQYF
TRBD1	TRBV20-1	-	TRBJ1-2	TGCAGTGCTAGCTTGGACAGGAACTATGGCTACACCTTC	CSASLDRNYGYTF
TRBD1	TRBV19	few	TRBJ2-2	TGTGCCAGTAGCAAAGACAGGGATATGAACACCGGGGAGCTGTTTTTT	CASSKDRDMNTGELFF
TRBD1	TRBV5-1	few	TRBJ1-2	TGCGCCAGCAGCTTGGCCTCGACAGGGAATAACTATGGCTACACCTTC	CASSLASTGNNYGYTF
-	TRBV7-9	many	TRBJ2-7	TGTGCCAGCAGCTTAGTTAGCGGAAAGTCCTACGAGCAGTACTTC	CASSLVSGKSYEQYF
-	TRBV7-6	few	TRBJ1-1	TGTGCCAGCAGCTTAGGTGGAAACGTAGCTTTCTTT	CASSLGGNVAFF
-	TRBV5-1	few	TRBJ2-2	TGCGCCAGCAGCTTGAATACCGTAACGGGGGAGCTGTTTTTT	CASSLNTVTGELFF
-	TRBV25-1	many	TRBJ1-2	TGTGCCAGCAGTGAGGGGTCTTTCTATGGCTACACCTTC	CASSEGSFYGYTF
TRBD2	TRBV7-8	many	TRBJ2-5	TGTGCCAGCAGCTTAGGGGTGACTAGCGGAGAAGAGACCCAGTACTTC	CASSLGVTSGEETQYF
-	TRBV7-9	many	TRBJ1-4	TGTGCCAGCAGCCCCTTTGGTGCGGGTGGTGAAAAACTGTTTTTT	CASSPFGAGGEKLFF
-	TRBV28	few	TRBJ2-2	TGTGCCTCCGACCGGGGCTGGACCGGGGAGCTGTTTTTT	CASDRGWTGELFF
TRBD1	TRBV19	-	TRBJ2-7	TGTGCCAGTAGTCAAACAGGGGTTTACGAGCAGTACTTC	CASSQTGVYEQYF
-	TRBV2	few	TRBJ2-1	TGTGCCAGCAGTGGGAGTCAGGCCGGTAACAATGAGCAGTTCTTC	CASSGSQAGNNEQFF
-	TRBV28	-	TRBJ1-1	TGTGCCAGCAGCCCACTCGGCCCCGCATATCGGGAAGCTTTCTTT	CASSPLGPAYREAFF
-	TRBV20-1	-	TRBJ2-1	TGCAGTGCTAGAGATTGGGACGAGCGGATCTACAATGAGCAGTTCTTC	CSARDWDERIYNEQFF
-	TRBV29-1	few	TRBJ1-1	TGCAGCGTGCCGGGGGCAGGCACTGAAGCTTTCTTT	CSVPGAGTEAFF
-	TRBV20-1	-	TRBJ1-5	TGCAGTGCTAGAGAGGCCCGGGACGATCAGCCCCAGCATTTT	CSAREARDDQPQHF
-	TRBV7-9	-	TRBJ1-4	TGTGCCAGCAGCCGAGGGCCCAGTGAAAAACTGTTTTTT	CASSRGPSEKLFF
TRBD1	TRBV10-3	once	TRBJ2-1	TGTGCCATCAGTAGCCGGGACAGGTACAATGAGCAGTTCTTC	CAISSRDRYNEQFF
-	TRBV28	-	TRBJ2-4	TGTGCCAGCGGATCAAGGACAGGCGGGATCTCAATAAACATTCAGTACTTC	CASGSRTGGISINIQYF
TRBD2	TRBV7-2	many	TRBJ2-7	TGTGCCAGCAGCTTAAGGCTGGCGGGGGAAGGCGAGCAGTACTTC	CASSLRLAGEGEQYF